The 11 T cell receptor beta chains below come from one sample, sequenced in a study of CD8+ T cells in alopecia areata (dated by TCRdb to 2016 to 2018). Libraries were prepared through the immunoSEQ multiplex PCR assay. RNA was extracted from all samples and reverse transcribed into cDNA as template for TCR sequencing. TCRdb obtained this table from immuneACCESS and retained in-frame rearrangements with V and J assigned. These tables miss some clones; where compared with another copy, unresolved V genes account for less than half of the shortfall, and the remainder is unexplained. This sample lists about 160,000 clones; around three fifths were detected once. The ten largest make up 0.9% to 1% of the sample. The meaning of the sample's time point label: less than five weeks on oral tofacitinib. The treatment or condition label for this specimen denotes: oral pan-JAK inhibitor, 5-10 mg twice daily.

The material was CD4+ T cells sorted from blood, obtained at week 4, from a patient treated with tofacitinib. The receptor set was obtained from a human donor with alopecia areata.

This clone was seen more than once but under ten times. The chain joins TRBV7-2 to TRBJ1-5, with D uncertain. CDR3 length: 13 amino acids. The germline gives CDR1 SGHTA, CDR2 FQGNSA. The ends were cut back, 5 bases at V and 4 bases at J, with 9 bases in the middle. In DNA form, the CDR3 reads TGTGCCAGCAGCCCCAGTGGGAATCAGCCCCAGCATTTT. It codes for CASSPSGNQPQHF.

The V gene is TRBV30, the J gene TRBJ1-6; tentatively, D is TRBD1 (6 bases). The CDR3 runs 15 residues. The germline V and J ends were trimmed by 0 bases and 8 bases, with 14 bases remaining between them. Germline CDR1 is GTSNPN and CDR2 is SVGIG (reference sequence). Here the CDR3 DNA reads TGTGCCTGGAGTGTACCGCAGCAGGGGTATTCACCCCTCCACTTT. Encoded protein: CAWSVPQQGYSPLHF.

The gene calls are TRBV29-1 and TRBJ2-5; a possible D gene is TRBD1 (5 bases). Germline V gene data show CDR1 as SQVTM and CDR2 as ANQGSEA. Trimming pared 7 bases from V and 2 bases from J, leaving 20 bases between. This CDR3 is built from 15 residues. The CDR3 nucleotides are TGCAGCGCTCCGCTTGACGGTGGGGCTCAAGAGACCCAGTACTTC. It yields the protein CSAPLDGGAQETQYF.

V usage is TRBV14 and J usage is TRBJ1-6; the D gene is possibly TRBD1 (5 bases). The CDR3 covers 13 residues. V was shortened by 1 base and J by 7 bases, with 5 bases between the two germline ends. CDR1 and CDR2 (germline): SGHDN, FVKESK. The CDR3 DNA reads TGTGCCAGCAGCCAAGGGACAAATTCACCCCTCCACTTT. Its translation: CASSQGTNSPLHF.

The chain carries TRBV30 and TRBJ1-6; the D is unclear. V lost 6 bases and J 8 bases, leaving 20 bases between the germline ends. The CDR3 loop spans 15 amino acids. Germline CDR1 is GTSNPN and CDR2 is SVGIG (reference sequence). DNA of the CDR3: TGTGCCTGCAAGAATTGGGCCCGGGAGGATTCACCCCTCCACTTT. This translates into CACKNWAREDSPLHF.

V gene TRBV29-1 combines with J gene TRBJ2-2; D uncertain. The CDR3 is made up of 13 amino acids. V lost 6 bases and J 5 bases, leaving 13 bases between the germline ends. Germline V gives CDR1 SQVTM, CDR2 ANQGSEA. This CDR3 is CSVTQEITGELFF. Here the CDR3 DNA reads TGCAGCGTGACGCAGGAGATTACCGGGGAGCTGTTTTTT.

The chain joins TRBV6-5 to TRBJ2-1; D is ambiguous. Germline CDR1 MNHEY, CDR2 SVGAGI. The ends were cut back, 0 bases at V and 5 bases at J, with 8 bases in the middle. This CDR3 has 14 amino acids. CDR3 amino acids: CASSYSDGDNEQFF. In DNA form, the CDR3 reads TGTGCCAGCAGTTACTCGGACGGTGACAATGAGCAGTTCTTC.

V and J are TRBV29-1 and TRBJ2-5, with TRBD1 matching over 8 bases. This CDR3 has 12 amino acids. J gave up 5 bases and V 4 bases, and 3 bases lay outside the gene matches. Germline loops: CDR1 SQVTM, CDR2 ANQGSEA. The CDR3 DNA reads TGCAGCGTTGTGGACAGGGTTGAGACCCAGTACTTC. Translating it yields CSVVDRVETQYF. The variable domain in full, with the rest retrieved from reference TRBV29-1 and TRBJ2-5, is SAVISQKPSRDICQRGTSLTIQCQVDSQVTMMFWYRQQPGQSLTLIATANQGSEATYESGFVIDKFPISRPNLTFSTLTVSNMSPEDSSIYLCSVVDRVETQYFGPGTRLLVL.

The chain uses TRBV19 and TRBJ2-3, with 7 nucleotides matching TRBD1. CDR1 is LNHDA and CDR2 is SQIVND in the germline V gene (reference sequence). This CDR3 is built from 14 residues. Unmatched junction bases numbered 4, after V lost 1 base and J lost 6 bases. The CDR3 loop is CASSIGQGPDTQYF. The CDR3 DNA reads as TGTGCCAGTAGTATAGGACAGGGACCCGATACGCAGTATTTT.

The chain joins TRBV27 to TRBJ2-1; D is undetermined. V lost 5 bases to trimming and J lost 0 bases, with 11 bases between them. Germline CDR1 MNHEY, CDR2 SMNVEV (reference sequence). The CDR3 runs 15 residues. CDR3 DNA: TGTGCCAGCAGTCCCCGAAGGAGCTCCTACAATGAGCAGTTCTTC. It is translated as CASSPRRSSYNEQFF.

The V call is TRBV29-1, the J call TRBJ2-5; perhaps D is TRBD1 or TRBD2 (5 bases each). The CDR3 is 11 amino acids. Germline CDR1 SQVTM, CDR2 ANQGSEA. V was pared by 6 bases and J by 5 bases, with 10 bases between. CDR3 protein: CSVGDGETQYF. The CDR3 DNA reads as TGCAGCGTCGGGGACGGCGAGACCCAGTACTTC.